The subject of this entry is one T cell receptor beta chain. The use of a sample-barcoded 5' primer and a J-beta primer mix characterized a second PCR of about 7 to 12 cycles. TCRdb re-analysed the 5' RACE reads in MiXCR, keeping a single row per CDR3 protein. This table has around 990,000 distinct CDR3 sequences, almost 25% appearing once. The sample originates from a study of blood T cells in healthy people across ages. From germline, CDR1 is MNHEY and CDR2 SMNVEV (reference sequence). Trimming stripped 2 bases from V and 8 bases from J, with 16 bases between. This CDR3 has 15 residues. These records were also assigned to another study, of T cells of mothers and their children.

This chain uses TRBV27 with TRBJ2-1; D may be TRBD2 (5 bases). The receptor was isolated from a girl aged 2 to 10 in good health. The sample consisted of blood. CDR3 DNA sequence: TGTGCCAGCAGTTTACGGGGTGGCGGGCACGATGAGCAGTTCTTC. Its translation: CASSLRGGGHDEQFF.